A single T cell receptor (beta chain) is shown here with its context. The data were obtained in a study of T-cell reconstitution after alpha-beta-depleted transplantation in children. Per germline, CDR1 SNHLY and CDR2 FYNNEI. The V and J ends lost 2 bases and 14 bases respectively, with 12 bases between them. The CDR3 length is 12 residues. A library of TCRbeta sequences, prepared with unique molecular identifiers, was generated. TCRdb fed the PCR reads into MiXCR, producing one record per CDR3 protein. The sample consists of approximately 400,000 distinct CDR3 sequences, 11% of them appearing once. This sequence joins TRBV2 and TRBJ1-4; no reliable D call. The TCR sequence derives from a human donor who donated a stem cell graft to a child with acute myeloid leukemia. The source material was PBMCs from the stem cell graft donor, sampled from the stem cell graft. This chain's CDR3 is CASSEMISGLFF. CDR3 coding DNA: TGTGCCAGCAGTGAAATGATATCGGGGCTGTTTTTT.